The T cell receptor (beta chain) described here comes from a study of T-cell reconstitution after alpha-beta-depleted transplantation in children (TCRdb year 2016). Study-level background: Using TCR repertoire profiling, the study quantitatively followed how T-cell immune reconstitution unfolded in children after TCRalphabeta/CD19-depleted allogeneic hematopoietic cell transplantation. Results the study describes overall, beyond this receptor: The apparently early alphabetaT-cell count recovery about two months after transplant was reportedly dependent on only several hundred rapidly expanded clones derived from non-depleted graft cells. The frequencies of hyperexpanded clones fell over the following months, and after one year, T-cell counts and TCRbeta diversity were mostly attributed to newly produced T cells. In some patients, high TCRbeta diversity at day 60 was attributed to recipient T cells and intrathymic progenitors that had survived conditioning.

Including cysteine and phenylalanine, the CDR3 has 16 amino acids. Only the CDR3 region is kept as DNA, spanning 48 bases read in frame from base 1. From a lookup of the germline V gene (reference sequence), CDR1 and CDR2 are DFQATT and SNEGSKA. From V the trimming removes 0 bases and from J it removes 4 bases, while the gene matches leave 6 bases of the junction unaccounted for. The sample's treatment or condition label, decoded: allogeneic hematopoietic cell transplantation with graft depleted of TCRalphabeta T cells and CD19 B cells. TCRalphabeta/CD19-depleted allogeneic hematopoietic cell grafts were given to the transplant recipients, all of whom were children. The library was made by PCR. Sequenced using an Illumina HiSeq 2500. TCR library preparation used molecular barcoding, with unique molecular identifiers applied to normalize quantification of the TCRbeta repertoire. TCRdb reanalyzed the raw reads on its own, using fastp at Q25 for trimming and MiXCR for clone calling, and kept in-frame beta chains. Rows with a matching CDR3 protein are joined into one entry that keeps the most common DNA and genes. Counted in this sample were roughly 400,000 distinct CDR3 sequences; over 40% of them appeared once. The ten largest clonotypes hold 27% of the sample.

This clonotype was found many times. What this receptor recognizes is not known. No much larger clone is present one base from it, and per-base qualities are unavailable. The chain is assembled from TRBV20-1 and TRBJ2-3, with 11 bases aligning to TRBD2. The source material was PBMCs, sampled before TCRalphabeta/CD19-depleted stem cell transplant. This receptor was taken from a girl aged 2 to 9 with aplastic anemia, due to receive a stem cell transplant. CDR3 protein: CSARDSTSGSPDTQYF. The sequence in DNA is TGCAGTGCTAGAGATAGTACTAGCGGGAGCCCAGATACGCAGTATTTT.